This T cell receptor (beta chain) was recovered during a study of tumor-infiltrating lymphocytes in primary liver carcinoma (dated 2017 in TCRdb). Some background on the complete study: Of the five patients (three men and two women, aged 30 to 69 years), four had hepatocellular carcinoma and one had combined HCC and intrahepatic cholangiocarcinoma. Each sample produced about 3.65 to 7.5 million productive TCRbeta reads, and read depth showed no significant difference between tissue types. The five patients had tumors staged T1-T3 N0M0, with maximum diameters ranging from about 4.2 to 11 cm. High reproducibility was observed for the technical replicate repertoires, with mean shared-clone rates approximately 0.9 and correlation coefficients above 0.95. A total of 35 or so specimens from 5 patients underwent TCRbeta repertoire sequencing, comprising around 25 tumor regions, 5 adjacent noncancerous liver tissues and 5 peripheral blood samples. Across five regions of each liver tumor, along with adjacent normal tissue and blood, the study brought together TCRbeta repertoire sequencing, expression microarrays and whole-exome sequencing.

A constant-region primer and ProtoScript II reverse transcriptase were used to reverse-transcribe TCRbeta-specific cDNA from approximately 500 ng total RNA. The TCRbeta libraries were prepared through three rounds of nested multiplex PCR following a slightly modified ARM-PCR procedure. Multiplex TRBV1-TRBV30 forward primers and a Cbeta reverse primer were used in the first two PCR rounds, each of which was run for about 10 cycles. Sample barcodes and Illumina adapters were added in a final 25-cycle PCR using Deep VentR polymerase. Amplicons of 200-500 bp were gel-purified with a QIAquick gel extraction kit before sequencing. An Illumina HiSeq 2500 was used to sequence the TCRbeta amplicons, generating 250-bp paired-end reads. Under the source paper's analysis protocol: Quality trimming of reads was performed with Trimmomatic v0.33, and paired reads were merged with FLASH v1.2.11 so that full CDR3 sequences could be recovered. V, D and J germline segments were assigned to the rearranged TCRbeta sequences using MiGEC v1.2.1b. Clonotype statistics, along with Shannon-Wiener diversity indices, were calculated using VDJtools v1.0.0. Except for diversity analysis, only each sample's 250 most abundant clonotypes were used in subsequent analyses to reduce sampling bias. The raw public reads went through TCRdb reprocessing: fastp at Q25, MiXCR clone calling, in-frame beta chains kept. Every distinct CDR3 protein forms one entry, paired with its most common genes and DNA. TCRdb assigned the V and J calls; the authors' analysis was not used. The sample yields about 75,000 distinct CDR3 sequences; under 75% were counted once. The top ten constitute around 24% of the sample.

Total RNA and DNA were co-extracted from around 20-30 mg of bulk tissue with the AllPrep DNA/RNA mini kit, without cell sorting. Roughly 5 patients with histopathologically diagnosed primary liver carcinoma underwent surgical resection in China between November 2015 and March 2016. At the time of sampling, the patients were treatment-naive and had chronic HBV infection. Pieces of fresh tumor and adjacent tissue were cut in half, with one half kept in RNAlater at -80 degrees C and the other half sent for histology. Concerning this clonotype: The specificity of this receptor is unknown. Here the CDR3 omits its conserved ending phenylalanine or tryptophan, so a read error is the likely source.

The paper as a whole reports these results and caveats: Repertoire overlap was higher between tumor regions (mean around 36%) than tumor-adjacent (approximately 17%) or tumor-blood (14%) pairs, consistent with antigen-driven expansion. Only a few patients were included in the study, and the authors note that the findings should be validated in a larger study. Since the samples were bulk and unsorted, there was no way to compare CD4+ and CD8+ T cell repertoires. Only the TCR beta chain was sequenced, so true repertoire diversity is likely underestimated because unpaired alpha chains were not captured. The top 250 clones made up a significantly larger repertoire fraction in tumors than in blood (p = 0.039).

V is pruned by 6 bases and J by 1 base, leaving 10 bases of the junction without a gene match. The CDR3 spans 17 residues, counting both ends. Just CDR3 DNA is preserved here, 51 bases in frame from base 1. Reading the germline V gene gives CDR1 MNHEY and CDR2 SVGEGT. Here the chain combines TRBV6-2 or TRBV6-3 and TRBJ2-2; 8 nucleotides in the junction match TRBD1. This sequence was found in a man aged 35 to 55 with primary liver carcinoma and hepatitis B virus infection. Sequenced input: tumor-adjacent normal liver tissue. The CDR3 loop reads CASSYGTGTGNTGELFS. Read as DNA, the sequence is TGTGCCAGCAGCTACGGAACCGGGACAGGGAACACCGGGGAGCTGTTTTCT.